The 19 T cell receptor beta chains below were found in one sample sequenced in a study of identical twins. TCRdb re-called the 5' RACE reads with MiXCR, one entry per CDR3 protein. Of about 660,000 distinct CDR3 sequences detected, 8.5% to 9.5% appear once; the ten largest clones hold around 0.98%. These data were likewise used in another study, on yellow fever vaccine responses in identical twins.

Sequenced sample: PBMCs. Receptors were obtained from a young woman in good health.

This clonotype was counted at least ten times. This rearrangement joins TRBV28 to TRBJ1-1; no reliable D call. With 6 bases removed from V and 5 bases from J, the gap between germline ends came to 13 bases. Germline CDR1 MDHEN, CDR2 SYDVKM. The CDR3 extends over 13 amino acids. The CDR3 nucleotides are TGTGCCAGCAGCCCCTCGGGAGGGACTGAAGCTTTCTTT. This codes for CASSPSGGTEAFF. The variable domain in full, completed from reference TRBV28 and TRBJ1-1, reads DVKVTQSSRYLVKRTGEKVFLECVQDMDHENMFWYRQDPGLGLRLIYFSYDVKMKEKGDIPEGYSVSREKKERFSLILESASTNQTSMYLCASSPSGGTEAFFGQGTRLTVV.

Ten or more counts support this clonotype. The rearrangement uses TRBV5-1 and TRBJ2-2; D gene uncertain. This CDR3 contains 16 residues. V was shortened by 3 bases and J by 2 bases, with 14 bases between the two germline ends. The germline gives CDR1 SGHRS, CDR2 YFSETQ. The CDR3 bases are TGCGCCAGCAGCTCCGAAGGACGGGCAAACACCGGGGAGCTGTTTTTT. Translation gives CASSSEGRANTGELFF.

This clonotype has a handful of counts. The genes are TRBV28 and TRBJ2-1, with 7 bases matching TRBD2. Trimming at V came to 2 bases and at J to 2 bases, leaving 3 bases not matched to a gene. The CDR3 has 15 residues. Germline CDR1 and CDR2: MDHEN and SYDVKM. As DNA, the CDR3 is TGTGCCAGCAGTTTAACTAGCGATGCCTACAATGAGCAGTTCTTC. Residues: CASSLTSDAYNEQFF.

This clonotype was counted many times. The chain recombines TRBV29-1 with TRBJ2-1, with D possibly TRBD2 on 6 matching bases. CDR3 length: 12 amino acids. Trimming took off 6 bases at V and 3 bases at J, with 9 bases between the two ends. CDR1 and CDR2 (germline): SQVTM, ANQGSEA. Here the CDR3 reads CSVTGLYNEQFF. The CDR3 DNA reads TGCAGCGTCACGGGACTCTACAATGAGCAGTTCTTC.

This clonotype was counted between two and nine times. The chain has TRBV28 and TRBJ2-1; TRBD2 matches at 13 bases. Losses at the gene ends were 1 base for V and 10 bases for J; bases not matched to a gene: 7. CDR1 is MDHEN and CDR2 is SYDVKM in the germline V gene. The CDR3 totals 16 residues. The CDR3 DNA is TGTGCCAGCAGTTTATCAGGGACTAGCGGGATCCGGGAGCAGTTCTTC. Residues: CASSLSGTSGIREQFF.

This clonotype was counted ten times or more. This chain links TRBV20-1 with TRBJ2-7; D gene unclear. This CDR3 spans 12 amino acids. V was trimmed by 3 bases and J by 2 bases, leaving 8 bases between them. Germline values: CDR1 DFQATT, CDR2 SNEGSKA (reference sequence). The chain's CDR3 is CSARDLAYEQYF. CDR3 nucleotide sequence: TGCAGTGCTAGGGACCTAGCCTACGAGCAGTACTTC.

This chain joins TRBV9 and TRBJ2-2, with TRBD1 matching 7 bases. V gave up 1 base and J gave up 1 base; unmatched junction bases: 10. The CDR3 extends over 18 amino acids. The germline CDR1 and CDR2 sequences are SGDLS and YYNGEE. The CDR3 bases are TGTGCCAGCAGCGTATACATGACCGGGACAGTGAACACCGGGGAGCTGTTTTTT. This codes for CASSVYMTGTVNTGELFF.

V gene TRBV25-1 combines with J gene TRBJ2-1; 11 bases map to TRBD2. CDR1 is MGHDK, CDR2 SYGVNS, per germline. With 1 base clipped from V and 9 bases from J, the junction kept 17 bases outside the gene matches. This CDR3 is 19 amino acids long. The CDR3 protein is CASSEWASGGLPTAGEQFF. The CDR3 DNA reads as TGTGCCAGCAGTGAATGGGCTAGCGGGGGGCTCCCAACGGCCGGTGAGCAGTTCTTC.

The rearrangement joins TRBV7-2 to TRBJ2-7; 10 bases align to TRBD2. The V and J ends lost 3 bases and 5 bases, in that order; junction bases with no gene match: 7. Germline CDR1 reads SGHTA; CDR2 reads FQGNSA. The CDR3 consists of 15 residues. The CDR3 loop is CASSLAAGGSNEQYF. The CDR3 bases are TGTGCCAGCAGCTTGGCAGCGGGAGGGAGCAACGAGCAGTACTTC. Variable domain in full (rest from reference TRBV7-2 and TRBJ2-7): GAGVSQSPSNKVTEKGKDVELRCDPISGHTALYWYRQSLGQGLEFLIYFQGNSAPDKSGLPSDRFSAERTGGSVSTLTIQRTQQEDSAVYLCASSLAAGGSNEQYFGPGTRLTVT.

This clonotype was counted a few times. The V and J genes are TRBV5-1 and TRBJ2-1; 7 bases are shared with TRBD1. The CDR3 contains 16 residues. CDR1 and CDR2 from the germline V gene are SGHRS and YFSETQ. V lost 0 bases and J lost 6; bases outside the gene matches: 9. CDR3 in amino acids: CASSLALGTEGNEQFF. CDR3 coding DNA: TGCGCCAGCAGCTTGGCGCTAGGGACAGAGGGCAATGAGCAGTTCTTC.

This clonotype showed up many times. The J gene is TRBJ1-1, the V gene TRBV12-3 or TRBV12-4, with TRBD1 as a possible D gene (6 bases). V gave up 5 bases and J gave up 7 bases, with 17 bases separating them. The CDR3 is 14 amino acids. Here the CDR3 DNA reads TGTGCCAGCAGTCCCGGCGAGGGCAGGGGTGAAGCTTTCTTT. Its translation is CASSPGEGRGEAFF.

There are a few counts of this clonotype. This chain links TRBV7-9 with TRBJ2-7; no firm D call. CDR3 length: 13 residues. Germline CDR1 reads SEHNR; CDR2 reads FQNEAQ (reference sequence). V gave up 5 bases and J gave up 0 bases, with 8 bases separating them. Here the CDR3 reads CASSVETSYEQYF. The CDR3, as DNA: TGTGCCAGCAGCGTCGAAACCTCCTACGAGCAGTACTTC. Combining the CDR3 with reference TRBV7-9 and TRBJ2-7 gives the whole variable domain DTGVSQNPRHKITKRGQNVTFRCDPISEHNRLYWYRQTLGQGPEFLTYFQNEAQLEKSRLLSDRFSAERPKGSFSTLEIQRTEQGDSAMYLCASSVETSYEQYFGPGTRLTVT.

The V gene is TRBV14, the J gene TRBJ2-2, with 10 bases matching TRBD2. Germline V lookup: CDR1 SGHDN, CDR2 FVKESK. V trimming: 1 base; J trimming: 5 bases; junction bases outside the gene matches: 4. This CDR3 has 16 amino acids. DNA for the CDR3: TGTGCCAGCAGCCAAGGACTAGCGGGTCCAACCGGGGAGCTGTTTTTT. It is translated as CASSQGLAGPTGELFF.

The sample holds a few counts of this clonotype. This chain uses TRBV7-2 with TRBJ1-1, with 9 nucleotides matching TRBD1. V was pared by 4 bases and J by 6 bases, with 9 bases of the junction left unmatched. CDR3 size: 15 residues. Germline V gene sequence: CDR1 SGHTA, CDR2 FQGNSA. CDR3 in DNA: TGTGCCAGCAGCTACCGGGACAGGGATGTAGCTGAAGCTTTCTTT. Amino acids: CASSYRDRDVAEAFF.

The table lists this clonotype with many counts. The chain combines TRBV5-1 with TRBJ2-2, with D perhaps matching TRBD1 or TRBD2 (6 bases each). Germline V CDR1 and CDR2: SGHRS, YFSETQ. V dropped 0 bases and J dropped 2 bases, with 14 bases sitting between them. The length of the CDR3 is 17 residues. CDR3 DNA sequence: TGCGCCAGCAGCTTGGCGGGGGCCGTGATTAACACCGGGGAGCTGTTTTTT. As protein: CASSLAGAVINTGELFF.

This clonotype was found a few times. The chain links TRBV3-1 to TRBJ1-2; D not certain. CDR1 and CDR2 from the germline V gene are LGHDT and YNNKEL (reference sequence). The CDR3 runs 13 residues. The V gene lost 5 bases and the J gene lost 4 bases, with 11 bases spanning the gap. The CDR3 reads CASSFRLTYGYTF. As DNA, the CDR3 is TGTGCCAGCAGCTTCAGGCTAACCTATGGCTACACCTTC. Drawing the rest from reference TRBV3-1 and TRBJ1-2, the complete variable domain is DTAVSQTPKYLVTQMGNDKSIKCEQNLGHDTMYWYKQDSKKFLKIMFSYNNKELIINETVPNRFSPKSPDKAHLNLHINSLELGDSAVYFCASSFRLTYGYTFGSGTRLTVV.

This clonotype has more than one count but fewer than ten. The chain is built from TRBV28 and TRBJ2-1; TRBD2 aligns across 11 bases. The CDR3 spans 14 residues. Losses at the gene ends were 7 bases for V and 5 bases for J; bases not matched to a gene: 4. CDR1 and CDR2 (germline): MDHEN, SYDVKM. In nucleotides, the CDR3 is TGTGCCAGCAATCCTAGCGGGAGGAACAATGAGCAGTTCTTC. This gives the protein CASNPSGRNNEQFF.

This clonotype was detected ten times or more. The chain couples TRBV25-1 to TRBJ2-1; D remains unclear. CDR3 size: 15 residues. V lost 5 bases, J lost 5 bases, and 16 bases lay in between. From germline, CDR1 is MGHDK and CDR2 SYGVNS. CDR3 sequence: CASSPTLGTDNEQFF. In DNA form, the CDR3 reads TGTGCCAGCAGTCCGACTCTAGGAACCGACAATGAGCAGTTCTTC.

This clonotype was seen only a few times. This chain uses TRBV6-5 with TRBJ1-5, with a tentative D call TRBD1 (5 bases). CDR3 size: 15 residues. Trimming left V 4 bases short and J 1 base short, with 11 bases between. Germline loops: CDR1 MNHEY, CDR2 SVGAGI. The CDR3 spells CASSLQVGSNQPQHF. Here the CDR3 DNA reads TGTGCCAGCAGTTTACAGGTGGGGAGCAATCAGCCCCAGCATTTT.